The T cell receptor beta chain under discussion was sequenced for a study of post-analysis software for immune sequencing data. Study-wide background: Multiple sclerosis in the patients followed relapsing-remitting, secondary progressive and progressive-relapsing courses. Study-level results: TRBV5-6, TRBV5-1 and TRBV20-1 belonged to a set of about 5 TRBV segments that were more frequent in patients than controls. People with multiple sclerosis had a significantly lower normalized Chao1 diversity than controls did.

Germline values: CDR1 DFQATT, CDR2 SNEGSKA (reference sequence). V was trimmed by 5 bases and J by 5 bases, leaving 9 bases between them. CDR3 size: 12 residues. Unique molecular identifiers were carried by the TCR beta cDNA libraries. TCRdb recomputed calls from the PCR reads with MiXCR, one row per CDR3 protein. The sample gives approximately 770,000 distinct CDR3 sequences, about half of which show up once; over 4.5% is in the top ten. This clonotype was found a few times. Its matching antigen is unknown. The origin of this receptor is a girl aged 5-17 years with multiple sclerosis. The rearrangement links TRBV20-1 to TRBJ1-4; tentatively, D is TRBD1 (5 bases). Material for sequencing was blood. The CDR3 coding sequence is TGCAGTGCTGGTCGGGGGAATGAAAAACTGTTTTTT. Its protein product is CSAGRGNEKLFF.